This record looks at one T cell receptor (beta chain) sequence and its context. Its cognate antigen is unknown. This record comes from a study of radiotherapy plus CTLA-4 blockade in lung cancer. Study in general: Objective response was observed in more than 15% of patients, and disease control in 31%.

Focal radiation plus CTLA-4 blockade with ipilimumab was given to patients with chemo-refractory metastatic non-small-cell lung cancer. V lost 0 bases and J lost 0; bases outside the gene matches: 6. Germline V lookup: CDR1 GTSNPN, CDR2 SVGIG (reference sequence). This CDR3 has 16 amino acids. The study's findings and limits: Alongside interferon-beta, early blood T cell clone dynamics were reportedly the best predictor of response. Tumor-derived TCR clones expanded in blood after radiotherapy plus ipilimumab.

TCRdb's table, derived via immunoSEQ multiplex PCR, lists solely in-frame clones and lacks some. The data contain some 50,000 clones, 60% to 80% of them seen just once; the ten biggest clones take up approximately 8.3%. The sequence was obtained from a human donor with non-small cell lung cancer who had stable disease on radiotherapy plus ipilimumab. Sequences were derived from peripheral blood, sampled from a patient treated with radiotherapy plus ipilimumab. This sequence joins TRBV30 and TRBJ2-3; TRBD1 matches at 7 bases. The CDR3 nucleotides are TGTGCCTGGAGTGTGGGGACAGCTTCTAGCACAGATACGCAGTATTTT. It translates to CAWSVGTASSTDTQYF.